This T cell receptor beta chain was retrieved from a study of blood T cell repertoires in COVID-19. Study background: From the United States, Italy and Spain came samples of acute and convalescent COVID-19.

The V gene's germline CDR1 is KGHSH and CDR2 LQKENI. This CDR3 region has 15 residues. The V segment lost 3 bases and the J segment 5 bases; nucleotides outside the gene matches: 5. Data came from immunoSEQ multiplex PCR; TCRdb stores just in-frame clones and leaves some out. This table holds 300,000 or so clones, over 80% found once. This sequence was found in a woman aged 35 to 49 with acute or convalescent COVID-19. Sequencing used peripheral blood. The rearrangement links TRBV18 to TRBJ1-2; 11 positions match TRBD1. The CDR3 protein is CASSPRDRGEYGYTF. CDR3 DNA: TGTGCCAGCTCACCCCGGGACAGGGGGGAGTATGGCTACACCTTC.